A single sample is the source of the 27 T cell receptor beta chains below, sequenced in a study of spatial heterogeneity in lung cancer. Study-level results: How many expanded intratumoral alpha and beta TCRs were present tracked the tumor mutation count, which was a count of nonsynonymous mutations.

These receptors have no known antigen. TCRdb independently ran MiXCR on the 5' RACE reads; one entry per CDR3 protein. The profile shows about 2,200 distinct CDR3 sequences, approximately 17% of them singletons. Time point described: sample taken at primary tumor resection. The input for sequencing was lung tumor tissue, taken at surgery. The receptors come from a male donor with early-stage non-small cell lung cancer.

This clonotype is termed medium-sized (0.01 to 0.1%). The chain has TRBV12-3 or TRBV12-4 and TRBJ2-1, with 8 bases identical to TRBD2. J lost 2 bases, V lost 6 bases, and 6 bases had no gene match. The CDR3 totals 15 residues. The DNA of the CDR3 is TGTGCCAGCAGGTCCAGCGGGAGAACCTACAATGAGCAGTTCTTC. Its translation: CASRSSGRTYNEQFF.

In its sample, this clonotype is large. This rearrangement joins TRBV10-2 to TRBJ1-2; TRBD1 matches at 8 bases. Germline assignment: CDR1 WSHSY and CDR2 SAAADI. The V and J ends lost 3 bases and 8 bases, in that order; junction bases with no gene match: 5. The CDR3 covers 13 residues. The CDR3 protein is CASSDRGLWGYTF. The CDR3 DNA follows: TGCGCCAGCAGTGACAGGGGGCTTTGGGGCTACACCTTC.

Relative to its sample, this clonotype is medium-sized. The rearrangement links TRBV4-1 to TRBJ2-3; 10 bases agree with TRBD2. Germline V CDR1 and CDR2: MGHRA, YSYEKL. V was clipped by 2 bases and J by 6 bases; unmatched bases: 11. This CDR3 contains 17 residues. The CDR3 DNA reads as TGCGCCAGCAGCCAACCCGAGCCAGCGGGAGGGCGGGATACGCAGTATTTT. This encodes CASSQPEPAGGRDTQYF.

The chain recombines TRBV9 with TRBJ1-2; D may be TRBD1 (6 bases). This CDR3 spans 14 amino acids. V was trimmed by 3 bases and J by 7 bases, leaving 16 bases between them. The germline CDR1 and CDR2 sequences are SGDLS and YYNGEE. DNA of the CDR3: TGTGCCAGCAGCGAACGGGACATCTTTTTTGGCTACACCTTC. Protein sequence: CASSERDIFFGYTF.

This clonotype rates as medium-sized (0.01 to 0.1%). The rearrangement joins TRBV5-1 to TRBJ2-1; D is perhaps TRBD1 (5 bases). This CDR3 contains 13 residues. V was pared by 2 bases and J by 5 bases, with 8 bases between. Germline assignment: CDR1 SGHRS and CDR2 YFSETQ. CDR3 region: CASSFDSNNEQFF. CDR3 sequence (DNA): TGCGCCAGCAGCTTTGACAGCAACAATGAGCAGTTCTTC.

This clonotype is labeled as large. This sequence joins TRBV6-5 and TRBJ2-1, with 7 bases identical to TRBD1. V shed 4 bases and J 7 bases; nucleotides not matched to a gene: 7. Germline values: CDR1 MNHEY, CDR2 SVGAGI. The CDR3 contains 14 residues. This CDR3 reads CASSFLGRGNEQFF. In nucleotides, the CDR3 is TGTGCCAGCAGTTTTTTGGGCAGGGGGAATGAGCAGTTCTTC.

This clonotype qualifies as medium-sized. CDR3 DNA sequence: TGCAGTGCCCTTAGCGGGAGTGGAGTCAAAAACATTCAGTACTTC. The encoded protein is CSALSGSGVKNIQYF. The V gene is TRBV20-1, the J gene TRBJ2-4; 9 bases map to TRBD2. Germline V gene sequence: CDR1 DFQATT, CDR2 SNEGSKA (reference sequence). The CDR3 has 15 residues. Trimming cost V 6 bases and J 3 bases; bases outside gene matches: 9.

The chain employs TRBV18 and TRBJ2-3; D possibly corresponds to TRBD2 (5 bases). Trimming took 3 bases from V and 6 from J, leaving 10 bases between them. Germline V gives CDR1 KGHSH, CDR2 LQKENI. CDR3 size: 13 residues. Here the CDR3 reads CASSPDFRDTQYF. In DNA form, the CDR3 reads TGTGCCAGCTCACCGGACTTTCGCGATACGCAGTATTTT.

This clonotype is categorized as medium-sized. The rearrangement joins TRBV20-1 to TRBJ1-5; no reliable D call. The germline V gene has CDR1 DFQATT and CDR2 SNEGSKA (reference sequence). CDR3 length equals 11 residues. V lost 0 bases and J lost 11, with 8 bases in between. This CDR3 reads CSARDKVAQHF. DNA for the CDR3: TGCAGTGCTAGAGATAAGGTGGCCCAGCATTTT.

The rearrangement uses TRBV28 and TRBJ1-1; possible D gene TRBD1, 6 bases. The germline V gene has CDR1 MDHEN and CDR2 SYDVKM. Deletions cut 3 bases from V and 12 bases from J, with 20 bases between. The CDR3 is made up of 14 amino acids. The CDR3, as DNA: TGTGCCAGCAGTTTTTCCGGGACACCACCTGGGACTTTCTTT. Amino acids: CASSFSGTPPGTFF.

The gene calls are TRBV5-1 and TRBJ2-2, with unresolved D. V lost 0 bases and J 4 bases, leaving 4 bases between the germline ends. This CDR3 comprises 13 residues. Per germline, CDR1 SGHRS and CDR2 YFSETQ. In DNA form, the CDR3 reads TGCGCCAGCAGCTTGGCGGTCACCGGGGAGCTGTTTTTT. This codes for CASSLAVTGELFF.

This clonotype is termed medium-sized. As DNA, the CDR3 is TGCGCCAGCAGCCCCTCCGGACCGGAGCAAGAGACCCAGTACTTC. This gives the protein CASSPSGPEQETQYF. V is TRBV4-1 and J is TRBJ2-5; D is uncertain. The V and J ends lost 4 bases and 2 bases respectively, with 14 bases between them. Germline CDR1 is MGHRA and CDR2 is YSYEKL. The CDR3 is made up of 15 amino acids.

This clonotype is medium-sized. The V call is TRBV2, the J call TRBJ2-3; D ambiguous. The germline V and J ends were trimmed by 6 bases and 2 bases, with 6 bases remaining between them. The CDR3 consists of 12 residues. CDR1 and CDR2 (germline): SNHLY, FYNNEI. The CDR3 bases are TGTGCCAGCAGGCAGGCCACAGATACGCAGTATTTT. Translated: CASRQATDTQYF.

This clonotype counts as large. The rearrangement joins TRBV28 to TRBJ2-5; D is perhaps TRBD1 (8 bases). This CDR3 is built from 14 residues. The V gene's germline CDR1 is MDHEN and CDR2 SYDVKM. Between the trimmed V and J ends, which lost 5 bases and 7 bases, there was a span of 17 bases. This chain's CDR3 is CASSPMTGEGTQYF. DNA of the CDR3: TGTGCCAGCAGTCCAATGACAGGGGAGGGGACCCAGTACTTC. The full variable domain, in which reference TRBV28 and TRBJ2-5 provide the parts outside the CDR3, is DVKVTQSSRYLVKRTGEKVFLECVQDMDHENMFWYRQDPGLGLRLIYFSYDVKMKEKGDIPEGYSVSREKKERFSLILESASTNQTSMYLCASSPMTGEGTQYFGPGTRLLVL.

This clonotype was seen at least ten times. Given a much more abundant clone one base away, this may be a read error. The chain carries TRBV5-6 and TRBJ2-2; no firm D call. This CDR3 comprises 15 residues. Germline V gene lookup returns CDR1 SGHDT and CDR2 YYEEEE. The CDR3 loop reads CVSRPWWQNTGELFF. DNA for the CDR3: TGTGTCAGCAGACCCTGGTGGCAGAACACCGGGGAGCTGTTTTTT.

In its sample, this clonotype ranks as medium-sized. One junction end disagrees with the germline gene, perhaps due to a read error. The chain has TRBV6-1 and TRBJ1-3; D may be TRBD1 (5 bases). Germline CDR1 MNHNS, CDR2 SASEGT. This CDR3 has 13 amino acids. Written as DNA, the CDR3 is TGTGCCAGCAGCCAGGGATCTGAAAACACCATATATTTT. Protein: CASSQGSENTIYF.

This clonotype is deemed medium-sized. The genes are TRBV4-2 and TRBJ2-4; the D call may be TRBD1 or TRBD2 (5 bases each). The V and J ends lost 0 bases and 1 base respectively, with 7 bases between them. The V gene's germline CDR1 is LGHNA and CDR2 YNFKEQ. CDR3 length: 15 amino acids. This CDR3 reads CASSQEWGAKNIQYF. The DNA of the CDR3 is TGTGCCAGCAGCCAAGAGTGGGGGGCCAAAAACATTCAGTACTTC.

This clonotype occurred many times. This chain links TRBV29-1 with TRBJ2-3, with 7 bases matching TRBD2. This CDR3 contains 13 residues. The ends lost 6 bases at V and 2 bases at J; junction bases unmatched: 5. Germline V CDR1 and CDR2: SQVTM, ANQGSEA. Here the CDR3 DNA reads TGCAGCGTCCCGGGACTAAACACAGATACGCAGTATTTT. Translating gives CSVPGLNTDTQYF.

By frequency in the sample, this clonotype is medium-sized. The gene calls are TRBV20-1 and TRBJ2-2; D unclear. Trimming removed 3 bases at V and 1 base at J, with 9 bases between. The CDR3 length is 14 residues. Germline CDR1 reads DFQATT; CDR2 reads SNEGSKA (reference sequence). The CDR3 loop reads CSASGPKNTGELFF. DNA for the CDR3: TGCAGTGCTAGCGGGCCCAAGAACACCGGGGAGCTGTTTTTT.

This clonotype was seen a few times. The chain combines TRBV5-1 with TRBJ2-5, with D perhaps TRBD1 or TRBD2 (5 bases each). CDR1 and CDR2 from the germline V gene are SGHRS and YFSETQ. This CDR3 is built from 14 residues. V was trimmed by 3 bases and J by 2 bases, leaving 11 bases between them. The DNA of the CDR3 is TGCGCCAGCAGCTCGGGGCACCAACAAGAGACCCAGTACTTC. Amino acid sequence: CASSSGHQQETQYF.

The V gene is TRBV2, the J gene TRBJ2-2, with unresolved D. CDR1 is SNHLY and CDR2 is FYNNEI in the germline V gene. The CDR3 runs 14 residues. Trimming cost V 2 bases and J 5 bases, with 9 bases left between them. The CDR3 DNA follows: TGTGCCAGCAGTGAAATGGCGGAAACCGGGGAGCTGTTTTTT. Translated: CASSEMAETGELFF.

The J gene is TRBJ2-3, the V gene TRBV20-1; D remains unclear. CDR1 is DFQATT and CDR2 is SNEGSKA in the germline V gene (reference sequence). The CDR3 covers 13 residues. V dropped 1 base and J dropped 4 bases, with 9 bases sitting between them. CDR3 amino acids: CSARASKADTQYF. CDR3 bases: TGCAGTGCTAGAGCATCGAAAGCAGATACGCAGTATTTT.

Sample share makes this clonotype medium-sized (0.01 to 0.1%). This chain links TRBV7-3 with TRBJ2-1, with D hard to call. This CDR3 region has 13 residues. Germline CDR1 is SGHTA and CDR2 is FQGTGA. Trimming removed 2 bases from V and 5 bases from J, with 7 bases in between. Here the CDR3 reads CASSLGLHNEQFF. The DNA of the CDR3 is TGTGCCAGCAGCTTAGGGCTACACAATGAGCAGTTCTTC.

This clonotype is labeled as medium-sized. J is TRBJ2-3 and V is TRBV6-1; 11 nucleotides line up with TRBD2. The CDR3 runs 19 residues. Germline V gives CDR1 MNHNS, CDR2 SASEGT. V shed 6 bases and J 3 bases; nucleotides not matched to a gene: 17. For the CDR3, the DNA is TGTGCCAGCAGGACCCCGACTAGCGGGGCCGGCCCACGAACAGATACGCAGTATTTT. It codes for CASRTPTSGAGPRTDTQYF.

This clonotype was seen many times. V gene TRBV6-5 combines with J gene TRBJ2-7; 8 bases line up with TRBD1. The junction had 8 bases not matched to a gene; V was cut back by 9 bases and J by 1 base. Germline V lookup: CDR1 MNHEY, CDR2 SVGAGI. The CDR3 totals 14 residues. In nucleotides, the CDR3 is TGTGCCAGTCGAAAGTGGGACAGGTCCTACGAGCAGTACTTC. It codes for CASRKWDRSYEQYF.

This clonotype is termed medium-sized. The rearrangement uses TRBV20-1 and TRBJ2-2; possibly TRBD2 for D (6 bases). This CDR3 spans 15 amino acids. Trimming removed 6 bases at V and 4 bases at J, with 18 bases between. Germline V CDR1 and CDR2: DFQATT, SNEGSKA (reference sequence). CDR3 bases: TGCAGTGCCCCAGGAGGGCCGGGGATCACCGGGGAGCTGTTTTTT. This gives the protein CSAPGGPGITGELFF.

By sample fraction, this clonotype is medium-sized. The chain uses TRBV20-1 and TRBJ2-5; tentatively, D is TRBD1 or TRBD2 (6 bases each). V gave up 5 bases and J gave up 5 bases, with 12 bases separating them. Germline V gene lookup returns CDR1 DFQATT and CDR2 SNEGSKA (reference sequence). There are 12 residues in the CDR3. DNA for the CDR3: TGCAGTGCTGGGGGGACAAGGGAGACCCAGTACTTC. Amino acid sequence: CSAGGTRETQYF.